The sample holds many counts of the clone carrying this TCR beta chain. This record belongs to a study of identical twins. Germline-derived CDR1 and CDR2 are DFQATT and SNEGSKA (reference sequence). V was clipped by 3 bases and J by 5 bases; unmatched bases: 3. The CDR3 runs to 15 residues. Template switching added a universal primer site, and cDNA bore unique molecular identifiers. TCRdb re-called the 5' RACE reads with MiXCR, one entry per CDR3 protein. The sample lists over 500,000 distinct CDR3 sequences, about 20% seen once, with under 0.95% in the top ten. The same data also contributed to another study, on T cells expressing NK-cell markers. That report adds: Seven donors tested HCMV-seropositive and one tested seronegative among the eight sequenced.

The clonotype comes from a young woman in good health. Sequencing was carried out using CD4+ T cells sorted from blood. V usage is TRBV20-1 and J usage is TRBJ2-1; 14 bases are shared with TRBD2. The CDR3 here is CSASRTSGRHNEQFF. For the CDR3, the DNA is TGCAGTGCTAGCAGGACTAGCGGGAGGCACAATGAGCAGTTCTTC.